This paragraph covers one T cell receptor (beta chain) sequence. The time point: healthy volunteer bleed at 6 weeks. Before extraction, the whole blood was not fractionated, and total RNA was taken from it. CDR3 length equals 19 residues. With 5 bases clipped from V and 1 base from J, the junction kept 16 bases outside the gene matches. Germline V CDR1 and CDR2: SEHNR, FQNEAQ (reference sequence). This sample was included in a study of human T cells and chemical hapten exposure. Library construction involved attaching unique molecular identifiers to individual cDNA molecules, which allowed quantitative, reproducible TCR counting. One entry per CDR3 protein, called by TCRdb with MiXCR from the RACE reads. The repertoire holds some 81,000 distinct CDR3 sequences, around 9.3% seen once, with around 1.7% in the top ten.

Material for sequencing was whole blood. The chain employs TRBV7-9 and TRBJ2-3; 9 bases agree with TRBD1. The sequence was obtained from a female donor in good health. Some clones in this sample may be carry-over from other donors' samples. This CDR3 is CASSALGLDWTGGTDTQYF. The DNA of the CDR3 is TGTGCCAGCAGCGCCCTTGGTCTAGATTGGACAGGGGGCACAGATACGCAGTATTTT.